This entry concerns a single T cell receptor (beta chain). Antigen specificity is unknown. CDR1 and CDR2 (germline): SGHRS, YFSETQ. J lost 2 bases, V lost 2 bases, and 4 bases had no gene match. The CDR3 loop spans 14 amino acids. The data belong to a study of cytomegalovirus exposure and HLA in healthy donors. Study-level findings and limits: Despite most TCR sequences being rare, some public TCRs occurred in many donors. With high specificity and sensitivity, the classifier reportedly diagnosed cytomegalovirus status.

TCRdb keeps only in-frame clones here, not all; method: immunoSEQ multiplex PCR. The profile covers 90,000 to 100,000 clones, with roughly 85% appearing a single time and 3% to 4% taken by the ten largest. Sequenced input: PBMCs. The clonotype was recovered from a woman in her 30s in good health and CMV-seronegative. The genes are TRBV5-1 and TRBJ2-7, with 7 positions matching TRBD2. Here the CDR3 DNA reads TGCGCCAGCAGCTTCGGACTAGGCGCCTACGAGCAGTACTTC. It translates to CASSFGLGAYEQYF.